The source of this TCR beta chain is a study of cytotoxic CD8 clonotypes in ibrutinib-treated CLL. Sequencing used immunoSEQ multiplex PCR; TCRdb keeps in-frame clones, though not all of them. The sample records approximately 210,000 clones, approximately 68% being singletons. The source was PBMCs, collected after 24 months of ibrutinib treatment. The receptor was derived from a human donor with chronic lymphocytic leukemia.

CDR3 region: CAHVGVTEAFF. CDR3 nucleotide sequence: TGTGCCCACGTTGGGGTCACTGAAGCTTTCTTT. This chain uses TRBV6-1 with TRBJ1-1; no firm D call. The CDR3 sequence is 11 residues long. Germline V gives CDR1 MNHNS, CDR2 SASEGT. Trimming cost V 11 bases and J 4 bases, with 11 bases left between them.